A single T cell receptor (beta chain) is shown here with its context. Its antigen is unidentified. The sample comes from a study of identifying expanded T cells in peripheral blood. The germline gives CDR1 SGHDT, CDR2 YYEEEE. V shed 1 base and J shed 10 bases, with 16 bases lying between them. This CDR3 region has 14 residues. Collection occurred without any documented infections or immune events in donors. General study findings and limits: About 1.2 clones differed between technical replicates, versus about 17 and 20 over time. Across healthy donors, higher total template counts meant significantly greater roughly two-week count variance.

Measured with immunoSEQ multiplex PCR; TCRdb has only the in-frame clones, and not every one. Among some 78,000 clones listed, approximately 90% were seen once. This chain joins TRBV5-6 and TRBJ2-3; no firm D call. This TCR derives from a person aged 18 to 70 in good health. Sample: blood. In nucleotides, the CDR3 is TGTGCCAGCAGCTTGTGGCCGAGTAAGGCGGCGCAGTATTTT. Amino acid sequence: CASSLWPSKAAQYF.